These T cell receptor beta chains were read from a single sample in a study of post-analysis software for immune sequencing data. TCRdb recomputed calls from the PCR reads with MiXCR, one row per CDR3 protein. The sample consists of over 700,000 distinct CDR3 sequences, roughly 29% of them appearing once. Sequencing was done on a sample of blood. The receptors come from a girl aged 10 to 17 with multiple sclerosis. Both conserved end residues are part of each CDR3. A D gene is named only where the DNA matches it firmly. Some rows mark clone size as missing; the rest say once, few, many or name a class of expanded clone.

few	TRBV15	-	TRBJ2-1	TGTGCCACCAGCAGGGAAGTGTCCAATGAGCAGTTCTTC	CATSREVSNEQFF
few	TRBV20-1	-	TRBJ2-5	TGCAGTGCTAGAGTAATGCCGCAGGGCAAATACCAAGAGACCCAGTACTTC	CSARVMPQGKYQETQYF
few	TRBV6-2/TRBV6-3	-	TRBJ2-5	TGTGCCAGCAGTTACGGGACGCGTTTTGCGTACTTC	CASSYGTRFAYF
-	TRBV10-3	TRBD1	TRBJ1-1	TGTGCCATCAGCCAAACAGGGGACACTGAAGCTTTCTTT	CAISQTGDTEAFF
-	TRBV7-6	TRBD2	TRBJ2-1	TGTGCCACCTCTAGCGGGGGGCCCTACAATGAGCAGTTCTTC	CATSSGGPYNEQFF
many	TRBV4-3	-	TRBJ2-3	TGCGCCAGCAGCCAAGGTTTCAGCGGAACTACCACAGATACGCAGTATTTT	CASSQGFSGTTTDTQYF
-	TRBV20-1	-	TRBJ1-1	TGCAGTGCTAGGGGGGGGATTGACACTGAAGCTTTCTTT	CSARGGIDTEAFF
few	TRBV20-1	-	TRBJ2-1	TGCAGTGCTAGACCAGCGGCTACCTACAATGAGCAGTTCTTC	CSARPAATYNEQFF
-	TRBV28	-	TRBJ2-3	TGTGCCAGCAGTCCTAGTCTGGATACGCAGTATTTT	CASSPSLDTQYF
few	TRBV20-1	-	TRBJ1-1	TGCAGTGCTAGTAGGAGGGGGGAAGCTTTCTTT	CSASRRGEAFF
-	TRBV7-9	-	TRBJ2-3	TGTGCCAGCAGCTCCCAGGTGAGCACAATGGCTGGCACAGATACGCAGTATTTT	CASSSQVSTMAGTDTQYF
few	TRBV24-1	-	TRBJ2-1	TGTGCCACCCGCGGCGGGGTCCAAGGGAATGAGCAGTTCTTC	CATRGGVQGNEQFF
-	TRBV6-2/TRBV6-3	-	TRBJ2-2	TGTGCCAGCAGCCAATACCCGAACACCGGGGAGCTGTTTTTT	CASSQYPNTGELFF
-	TRBV29-1	-	TRBJ2-5	TGCAGCGTGGTTATGACAGCTGTGGGGGAGACCCAGTACTTC	CSVVMTAVGETQYF
once	TRBV5-1	TRBD2	TRBJ2-1	TGCGCCAGCAGCCTTAGCGGGGGGTACAATGGGCAGTTCTTC	CASSLSGGYNGQFF
-	TRBV12-3/TRBV12-4	TRBD1	TRBJ2-7	TGTGCCAGCCGACCGGGACAGGGCCACGAGCAGTACTTC	CASRPGQGHEQYF
-	TRBV7-2	TRBD2	TRBJ2-7	TGTGCCAGCAGCTTAGGGTCTAGCGGGATAATTCTGTACGAGCAGTACTTC	CASSLGSSGIILYEQYF
once	TRBV7-2	-	TRBJ2-1	TGTGCCAGCAGCTCATCGGTGGGGCCCTACAATGAGCAGTTCTTC	CASSSSVGPYNEQFF
few	TRBV6-2/TRBV6-3	-	TRBJ2-6	TGTGCCAGCAGTTCTCCGCCAGAGACGGGGGCCAACGTCCTGACTTTC	CASSSPPETGANVLTF
once	TRBV12-3/TRBV12-4	-	TRBJ1-2	TGTGCCAGCAGTTTGCAGGCCGATGGCTACACCTTC	CASSLQADGYTF
-	TRBV10-3	-	TRBJ2-6	TGTGCCATCAGTGAGTCCTACGTTTTCTCTGGGGCCAACGTCCTGACTTTC	CAISESYVFSGANVLTF
few	TRBV29-1	TRBD1	TRBJ1-4	TGCAGCGCCGGGACAGGGGGCTCTAATGAAAAACTGTTTTTT	CSAGTGGSNEKLFF